This T cell receptor beta chain is from a study of PD-1 blockade in mismatch repair-deficient tumors. Whole-study findings and limits: Tumor-resident clones, often absent from pretreatment blood, expanded after pembrolizumab and then contracted.

Remarks on this clone: Antigen unknown.

The time point here: approximately eleven-day in vitro stimulation with candidate neoantigen peptide 7. Profiled with immunoSEQ multiplex PCR; TCRdb holds only in-frame clones, not every one. Of about 8,700 clones in the sample, approximately 88% were seen once. There are 13 residues in the CDR3. Germline-derived CDR1 and CDR2 are SGHNT and YENEEA. J lost 6 bases, V lost 4 bases, and 3 bases had no gene match. The rearrangement uses TRBV11-3 and TRBJ1-1; 9 positions agree with TRBD1. This clonotype was obtained from an adult with mismatch repair-deficient cancer. Material: cells cultured in vitro, obtained from a patient treated with pembrolizumab. The CDR3 sequence is CASSSGTGSEAFF. Written as DNA, the CDR3 is TGTGCCAGCAGCTCCGGGACAGGGTCTGAAGCTTTCTTT.